This is a list of T cell receptor beta chains from one sample in a study of spatial heterogeneity in lung cancer. From the 5' RACE reads, TCRdb called clonotypes with MiXCR, one entry per CDR3 protein. The sample carries roughly 120,000 distinct CDR3 sequences, less than 15% recorded once. The specimen was PBMCs, collected at follow-up. The receptors originated from a male donor with early-stage non-small cell lung cancer. The CDR3 runs from the conserved cysteine through the conserved F or W. Fields, in order: clone size, V gene, J gene, CDR3 protein. Size tells how often a clone was seen (once, few, many) or the class of an expanded clone, and some rows leave it out.

>few|TRBV29-1|TRBJ2-3
CSAEEQGWFTDTQYF
>many|TRBV20-1|TRBJ2-4
CSARVPGRAKNIQYF
>many|TRBV19|TRBJ1-6
CASSIQDNYNSPLHF
>medium-sized|TRBV20-1|TRBJ1-2
CSATGPGTGNYGYTF
>few|TRBV18|TRBJ1-1
CASSPPSRGGEAFF
>NA|TRBV10-3|TRBJ1-2
CAITPGQTSGYTF
>many|TRBV20-1|TRBJ2-7
CSARARGAPAYEQYF
>few|TRBV28|TRBJ2-7
CASRPSGGNSYEQYF
>NA|TRBV20-1|TRBJ2-6
CSASLASSGANVLTF
>few|TRBV5-1|TRBJ2-5
CASSLEQGHQETQYF
>few|TRBV20-1|TRBJ2-3
CSARPLRLGGDTQYF
>NA|TRBV27|TRBJ1-1
CASSLGQSRNTEAFF
>NA|TRBV18|TRBJ2-3
CASSPVVYTDTQYF
>few|TRBV25-1|TRBJ2-7
CASSDRAYSAYEQYF
>NA|TRBV19|TRBJ2-3
CASRKDNTDTQYF
>NA|TRBV3-1|TRBJ1-2
CASSQATPGTATRYGYTF
>many|TRBV7-9|TRBJ1-2
CASSLGRDSSNYGYTF
>NA|TRBV7-2|TRBJ2-3
CASSPLDTQYF
>few|TRBV9|TRBJ2-3
CASSVAGGNTDTQYF
>many|TRBV30|TRBJ1-2
CAWTILTGGGNGYTF
>few|TRBV19|TRBJ2-5
CASSGRRRETQYF
>NA|TRBV27|TRBJ1-1
CASSLSPGRTEAFF
>many|TRBV20-1|TRBJ1-1
CSARKFGVTEAFF
>NA|TRBV4-3|TRBJ1-2
CASSQPTGVGYTF
>NA|TRBV24-1|TRBJ2-3
CATSDKGRPPGDTQYF
>many|TRBV12-3/TRBV12-4|TRBJ2-4
CASRPGRKNIQYF
>few|TRBV2|TRBJ2-5
CASSVGQGGGETQYF
>NA|TRBV14|TRBJ1-1
CASSPLRGRKNTEAFF
>few|TRBV12-3/TRBV12-4|TRBJ2-1
CASSRATERIEQFF
>many|TRBV12-3/TRBV12-4|TRBJ1-3
CASILSYRGLGNTIYF
>few|TRBV12-3/TRBV12-4|TRBJ1-2
CASSRDTKFGYTF
>NA|TRBV5-1|TRBJ2-3
CASSYLAGSPDTQYF